A single sample gave rise to the 8 T cell receptor beta chains below, sequenced in a study of T-cell reconstitution after alpha-beta-depleted transplantation in children. Preparing the TCRbeta library involved the use of unique molecular identifiers. Each CDR3 protein is one row after TCRdb ran MiXCR on the PCR reads. The table shows about 300,000 distinct CDR3 sequences, with roughly a tenth occurring only once. Specimen: PBMCs, collected before TCRalphabeta/CD19-depleted stem cell transplant. The receptor set was obtained from a boy less than two years old with acute myeloid leukemia, due to receive a stem cell transplant.

Many counts were recorded for this clonotype. The J gene is TRBJ2-3, the V gene TRBV7-8, with no clear D. Trimming removed 5 bases from V and 4 bases from J, with 10 bases in between. The CDR3 spans 13 residues. CDR1 is SGHVS, CDR2 FQNEAQ, per germline. Here the CDR3 reads CASSLINADTQYF. DNA of the CDR3: TGTGCCAGCAGCCTCATCAACGCAGATACGCAGTATTTT.

This clonotype turned up a few times. V gene TRBV7-2 combines with J gene TRBJ2-5; TRBD2 agrees at 10 bases. V lost 5 bases and J lost 4; bases outside the gene matches: 13. This CDR3 is 17 amino acids long. The germline V gene has CDR1 SGHTA and CDR2 FQGNSA. CDR3 sequence: CASSPRRSGGAGETQYF. The CDR3 DNA is TGTGCCAGCAGCCCGCGCCGGAGCGGGGGGGCCGGAGAGACCCAGTACTTC.

The chain links TRBV19 to TRBJ2-7; TRBD2 matches 8 bases. CDR1 is LNHDA, CDR2 SQIVND, per germline (reference sequence). V lost 5 bases and J lost 1; bases outside the gene matches: 7. The length of the CDR3 is 15 residues. CDR3 DNA sequence: TGTGCCAGTAGTGTCTACCTAGCGGGTTCCTACGAGCAGTACTTC. This translates into CASSVYLAGSYEQYF.

At least ten counts were recorded for this clonotype. The chain uses TRBV10-3 and TRBJ2-7; 9 nucleotides agree with TRBD1. This CDR3 spans 13 amino acids. CDR1 and CDR2 (germline): ENHRY, SYGVKD. With V trimmed by 8 bases and J by 3 bases, 5 bases remained unmatched. CDR3: CAIGPGQGYEQYF. The CDR3 DNA reads TGTGCCATCGGTCCGGGACAGGGCTACGAGCAGTACTTC.

In this sample, this clonotype turned up many times. The chain carries TRBV18 and TRBJ1-1; D ambiguous. This CDR3 has 14 amino acids. Per germline, CDR1 KGHSH and CDR2 LQKENI. Trimming pared 0 bases from V and 12 bases from J, leaving 17 bases between. CDR3: CASSPPPDGVKTFF. CDR3 in DNA: TGTGCCAGCTCACCACCCCCGGACGGCGTTAAAACTTTCTTT. The full variable domain, completed using reference TRBV18 and TRBJ1-1, is NAGVMQNPRHLVRRRGQEARLRCSPMKGHSHVYWYRQLPEEGLKFMVYLQKENIIDESGMPKERFSAEFPKEGPSILRIQQVVRGDSAAYFCASSPPPDGVKTFFGQGTRLTVV.

This clonotype was counted only a few times. The chain joins TRBV7-2 to TRBJ1-5, with a tentative D call TRBD1 (5 bases). Germline V gene data show CDR1 as SGHTA and CDR2 as FQGNSA. The CDR3 contains 14 residues. V lost 1 base, J lost 5 bases, and 9 bases lay in between. The CDR3 region is CASSLGQTYQPQHF. The CDR3 DNA is TGTGCCAGCAGCTTAGGACAGACCTATCAGCCCCAGCATTTT.

This clonotype has a count of ten or more. The J gene is TRBJ2-7, the V gene TRBV6-5; 9 bases fit TRBD1. Germline V gives CDR1 MNHEY, CDR2 SVGAGI. The V segment lost 7 bases and the J segment 3 bases; nucleotides outside the gene matches: 4. The CDR3 loop spans 13 amino acids. This CDR3 reads CASKDRGYYEQYF. The CDR3 DNA is TGTGCCAGCAAGGACAGGGGTTACTACGAGCAGTACTTC.

This clonotype has ten or more counts. The CDR3 DNA sequence: TGCGCCAGCAGCTTGGAGGCAGGGGGCATTTACGAGCAGTACTTC. Its translation: CASSLEAGGIYEQYF. This chain joins TRBV5-1 and TRBJ2-7, with 8 bases lining up with TRBD1. This CDR3 spans 15 amino acids. J was trimmed by 4 bases and V by 0 bases; bases with no gene match: 6. Germline V lookup: CDR1 SGHRS, CDR2 YFSETQ.